The rows below give T cell receptor beta chains drawn from one sample of a study of cytomegalovirus exposure and HLA in healthy donors. Assay: immunoSEQ multiplex PCR; the TCRdb copy retains only in-frame clones and omits some. The table includes about 160,000 clones, around 79% detected once. Sequencing was carried out using PBMCs. Receptors originate from a man in his forties in good health and CMV-seronegative. The CDR3 runs from the conserved cysteine through the conserved F or W. The D gene is left open where the match is weak. A row's size may be missing; if present it is once, few, many or a size class.

-	TRBJ2-5	TRBD2	TRBV7-6	TGTGCCAGCAGCGCTGAACTAGCGGGAGGGCAAGAGACCCAGTACTTC	CASSAELAGGQETQYF
-	TRBJ2-1	TRBD2	TRBV19	TGTGCCAGTAGTATAGGGCGGGGCGGGAGGACTGATGAGCAGTTCTTC	CASSIGRGGRTDEQFF
few	TRBJ2-3	TRBD1	TRBV4-1	TGCGCCAGCAGCCAAGTTCTCAACGACAGGGGCGGCACAGATACGCAGTATTTT	CASSQVLNDRGGTDTQYF
-	TRBJ2-7	TRBD1	TRBV7-9	TGTTCCAGCAGCTTCGGACAGGGGGAAGAGCAGTACTTC	CSSSFGQGEEQYF
once	TRBJ1-2	TRBD1	TRBV9	TGTGCCAGCAGCTTCGACAGGGGGCGCACTGGCTACACCTTC	CASSFDRGRTGYTF
-	TRBJ2-7	TRBD1	TRBV5-5	TGTGCCAGCAGCAGCGGACAGGGTTTGTACGAGCAGTACTTC	CASSSGQGLYEQYF
-	TRBJ1-1	-	TRBV15	TGTGCCACCAGCTGGCCAGGGCAGGTCAACACTGAAGCTTTCTTT	CATSWPGQVNTEAFF
-	TRBJ1-5	-	TRBV19	TGTGCCAGTAGTATTGGCAACTATAATCAGCCCCAGCATTTT	CASSIGNYNQPQHF
-	TRBJ2-1	TRBD2	TRBV5-1	TGCGCCAGCAGCGTTACCGGGACTAGCGGGAGAGGGACCTACAATGAGCAGTTCTTC	CASSVTGTSGRGTYNEQFF
-	TRBJ2-3	-	TRBV6-4	TGTGCCAGCAGTCCGGGTGGCCCAGATACGCAGTATTTT	CASSPGGPDTQYF
-	TRBJ2-5	-	TRBV7-9	TGTGCCAGCAGCTTATCGTCAGGGAGGGAGACCCAGTACTTC	CASSLSSGRETQYF
-	TRBJ2-1	TRBD1	TRBV19	TGTGCCAGTAGTAGACAGGGGGCCCACAATGAGCAGTTCTTC	CASSRQGAHNEQFF
once	TRBJ2-7	TRBD1	TRBV28	TGTGCCAGCAGCCGAACCGGGACAGGGTCCTACGAGCAGTACTTC	CASSRTGTGSYEQYF
once	TRBJ2-5	-	TRBV5-4	TGTGCCAGCAGCTCCTCAGGAGGCAGGAGGGGCAAAGAGACCCAGTACTTC	CASSSSGGRRGKETQYF
few	TRBJ2-1	TRBD2	TRBV27	TGTGCCAGCAGCTCCGGGACTAGGGGTGGGGAGCAGTTCTTC	CASSSGTRGGEQFF
-	TRBJ1-2	-	TRBV10-3	TGTGCCATCAGCCCCGACAGGACCAACTATGGCTACACCTTC	CAISPDRTNYGYTF
-	TRBJ2-6	-	TRBV5-1	TGCGCCAGCAGGTTAGCGGCTGGGGCCAACGGCCTGACTTTC	CASRLAAGANGLTF
-	TRBJ2-7	-	TRBV5-1	TGCGCCAGCAGCTTTACAGAGTCCTACGAGCAGTACTTC	CASSFTESYEQYF
-	TRBJ2-1	TRBD2	TRBV4-2	TGTGCCAGCAGCCAAGCAAGCGGGAGCTCCTACAATGAGCAGTTCTTC	CASSQASGSSYNEQFF
-	TRBJ2-2	-	TRBV19	TGTGCCAGTAGCCAGGTCTTCCCCGGGGAGCTGTTTTTT	CASSQVFPGELFF
-	TRBJ2-7	TRBD2	TRBV2	TGTGCCAGCAAGCGGCGGGAGGGCCTTGTGTACGAGCAGTACTTC	CASKRREGLVYEQYF
-	TRBJ2-1	TRBD2	TRBV4-1	TGCGCCAGCAGCCAGCCGGGACTAGCGGCAGTGCAGTTCTTC	CASSQPGLAAVQFF
-	TRBJ2-3	TRBD2	TRBV5-1	TGCGCCAGCAGCCTAGCGGGGCGCACAGATACGCAGTATTTT	CASSLAGRTDTQYF
-	TRBJ2-1	TRBD2	TRBV5-1	TGCGCCAGCAGCTGGGGACTAGCGGGAGCCAATGAGCAGTTCTTC	CASSWGLAGANEQFF
-	TRBJ1-5	TRBD1	TRBV7-2	TGTGCCAGCAGCCCTCCGGGACAGTACAATCAGCCCCAGCATTTT	CASSPPGQYNQPQHF
-	TRBJ2-7	-	TRBV19	TGTGCCAGTAGTATCCGGGCGCAGGGGCGCGAGCAGTACTTC	CASSIRAQGREQYF
-	TRBJ2-7	-	TRBV28	TGTGCCAGCAGTTCCTTTAAAATCGAGCAGTACTTC	CASSSFKIEQYF
-	TRBJ2-1	-	TRBV27	TGTGCCAGCAGTTTGGGGCCGCCGGGACACTATGCCCCTGACAATGAGCAGTTCTTC	CASSLGPPGHYAPDNEQFF
few	TRBJ2-1	-	TRBV7-9	TGTGCCAGCAGCTCCAGCTACAGGGTCTCCTACAATGAGCAGTTCTTC	CASSSSYRVSYNEQFF
-	TRBJ2-1	TRBD2	TRBV6-6	TGTGCCAGCAGGAGTAGCGGGAGAGAGAATGAGCAGTTCTTC	CASRSSGRENEQFF
-	TRBJ2-7	TRBD2	TRBV4-2	TGTGCCAGCAGCCAAGATCATGGGACTAGCGGGAACCGGGGGGACGAGCAGTACTTC	CASSQDHGTSGNRGDEQYF
once	TRBJ2-7	TRBD2	TRBV5-1	TGCGCCAGCAGCCATGGACTAGCGGGAGGGACCTACGAGCAGTACTTC	CASSHGLAGGTYEQYF
-	TRBJ1-1	-	TRBV6-5	TGTGCCAGCAATCACAACCCGGGACAAAACACTGAAGCTTTCTTT	CASNHNPGQNTEAFF
few	TRBJ1-1	-	TRBV19	TGTGCCAGTAGCAAGGGACACTACACTGAAGCTTTCTTT	CASSKGHYTEAFF
-	TRBJ2-6	TRBD1	TRBV5-1	TGCGCCAGCAGCTGGAGACAGGGCCTCTCTGGGGCCAACGTCCTGACTTTC	CASSWRQGLSGANVLTF
-	TRBJ2-7	-	TRBV20-1	TGCAGTGCGGCGGGGCCCTACGAGCAGTACTTC	CSAAGPYEQYF
-	TRBJ2-7	TRBD1	TRBV7-7	TGTGCTAGCAGCCGGGACAGCTCCTACGAGCAGTACTTC	CASSRDSSYEQYF
few	TRBJ2-1	-	TRBV19	TGTGCCAGTAGTGTGACTAGCTCCTACAATGAGCAGTTCTTC	CASSVTSSYNEQFF
-	TRBJ1-3	TRBD1	TRBV2	TGTGCCAGCAGTGTACCCGGGACAGGGGTCACCAGCTCTGGAAACACCATATATTTT	CASSVPGTGVTSSGNTIYF
-	TRBJ2-1	TRBD1	TRBV5-1	TGCGCCAGCAGCTTCGGACAGGGGGTCTACAATGAGCAGTTCTTC	CASSFGQGVYNEQFF
-	TRBJ2-7	-	TRBV7-2	TGTGCCAGCAGCTTGGTTCCCGGACAGATTTTTTACGAGCAGTACTTC	CASSLVPGQIFYEQYF
few	TRBJ2-1	-	TRBV19	TGTGCCAGTAGTATCGCTGTAGGGGGTGCGGGTTTCGATGAGCAGTTCTTC	CASSIAVGGAGFDEQFF
-	TRBJ2-7	TRBD2	TRBV2	TGTGCCAGCAGACGACTAGCGGGGCAGTACGAGCAGTACTTC	CASRRLAGQYEQYF
once	TRBJ2-5	-	TRBV2	TGTGCCAGCAGTGAGCATAGAGCAGAGACCCAGTACTTC	CASSEHRAETQYF
-	TRBJ1-5	-	TRBV30	TGTGCCTGGAACACCGCCGGGGGGGTTCAGCATTTT	CAWNTAGGVQHF
-	TRBJ2-7	-	TRBV21-1	TGTGCCAGCAGCAAACCGCACCGGAAGTGGGGACAGACGTTCCTCTACGAGCAGTACTTC	CASSKPHRKWGQTFLYEQYF
once	TRBJ2-2	-	TRBV9	TGTGCCAGCAGCACTAGGACGGGCGGGGGGGAGCTGTTTTTT	CASSTRTGGGELFF
once	TRBJ2-2	-	TRBV6-1	TGTGCCAGCAGCTTACTAGGGAACACCGGGGAGCTGTTTTTT	CASSLLGNTGELFF
-	TRBJ2-7	-	TRBV6-5	TGTGCCAGCAGTTACTCCCAGGGCTACGAGCAGTACTTC	CASSYSQGYEQYF
-	TRBJ2-2	-	TRBV6-4	TGTGCCAGCAGTGTGAGTTTCGGGGAGCTGTTTTTT	CASSVSFGELFF
-	TRBJ2-7	TRBD2	TRBV4-2	TGTGCCAGCAGCCAAGACCTACAGCGGGACTACGAGCAGTACTTC	CASSQDLQRDYEQYF
-	TRBJ2-7	TRBD2	TRBV7-6	TGTGCCAGCAGCTTAGCTAAGGGAGGGATATCCGAGCAGTACTTC	CASSLAKGGISEQYF
-	TRBJ2-7	TRBD2	TRBV5-1	TGCGCCAGCAGCTTCGGGACTAGCGGCTACGAGCAGTACTTC	CASSFGTSGYEQYF
-	TRBJ2-1	TRBD2	TRBV11-1	TGTGCCAGCAGCCCCGGGACTAGGAATGAGCAGTTCTTC	CASSPGTRNEQFF
-	TRBJ2-1	TRBD2	TRBV7-2	TGTGCCAGCAGCTTGGGGGCTAGCGGGACTGAGCAGTTCTTC	CASSLGASGTEQFF
-	TRBJ1-1	-	TRBV7-9	TGTTCCAGCAGCAATGACATCCTAAGGGCTTTCTTT	CSSSNDILRAFF
-	TRBJ2-1	TRBD2	TRBV7-2	TGTGCCAGCAGCTTAGATGGAGCGGGGATCTACAATGAGCAGTTCTTC	CASSLDGAGIYNEQFF
-	TRBJ2-2	-	TRBV15	TGTGCCACCAGCGGAGCGACCGGGGTTCGGGAGCTGTTTTTT	CATSGATGVRELFF
-	TRBJ2-7	TRBD2	TRBV25-1	TGTGCCAGCAGTGGGGGAGGAACTAGCGGGAGAGTGGCCTACGAGCAGTACTTC	CASSGGGTSGRVAYEQYF